This T cell receptor beta chain emerged from a study of blood T cell repertoires in COVID-19. Study information: PBMCs, B-cell-depleted T cells, or T cells were the source of the cDNA or gDNA that made up the material.

All enrollees were roughly 18 to 90 years old and from about two dozen US areas. The data were produced by immunoSEQ multiplex PCR, yet TCRdb's version contains in-frame clones alone and is incomplete. The sample gives 250,000 to 300,000 clones, approximately 91% of which show up once; 2.3% is in the top ten. The CDR3 is made up of 16 amino acids. V was cut by 0 bases and J by 1 base, with 10 bases left in between. The germline gives CDR1 SGHTA, CDR2 FQGNSA. The chain links TRBV7-2 to TRBJ2-1, with D unclear. Sequenced input: PBMCs or T cells enriched from blood (not recorded which). This TCR was recovered from a woman aged 40 to 50 with acute COVID-19. The CDR3: CASSLASGVSYNEQFF. CDR3 nucleotides: TGTGCCAGCAGCTTAGCGAGTGGAGTTTCCTACAATGAGCAGTTCTTC.